This T cell receptor beta chain was observed in a study of CD8+CD57+ T cells in acquired aplastic anemia. Study details: The average for DNA from sorted CD4+ and CD8+ cells was about 3.3 ug. Study-wide results and caveats: Statistical testing detected no significant gap in CD8+ Simpson's diversity between patients and controls.

Germline values: CDR1 SNHLY, CDR2 FYNNEI. This CDR3 contains 14 residues. V lost 2 bases and J 3 bases, leaving 11 bases between the germline ends. Genomic DNA, serving as template, underwent TCR beta VDJ and CDR3 profiling. TCRdb ran MiXCR on the reads and lists one entry per CDR3 protein. The sample gives 150,000 or so distinct CDR3 sequences, 60% to 70% of which show up once; 45% to 55% is in the top ten. Concerning this clonotype: The target antigen is unknown.

The sequenced sample consisted of sorted CD4+, CD8+, or CD8+CD57+ T cells (not recorded which) from PBMCs. The chain is built from TRBV2 and TRBJ2-7; D gene unclear. The clonotype originates from a human donor in good health. The CDR3 sequence: CASSESIGGYEQYF. The CDR3 DNA is TGTGCCAGCAGTGAAAGCATCGGCGGCTACGAGCAGTACTTC.